This T cell receptor beta chain appears in the sequencing data of a study of T-cell memory formation after mild COVID-19. The CDR3 contains 14 residues. CDR1 and CDR2 (germline): MNHEY, SVGAGI. Trimming shortened V by 0 bases and J by 2 bases, and 8 bases separated the two germline ends. Whole-study findings and limits: From day 15 to 85, contracting clones were balanced between CD4 and CD8, whereas later expanders leaned toward CD4+.

This clonotype was seen at least ten times. Its antigen remains unknown. TCRdb reprocessed the 5' RACE reads with MiXCR, giving one entry per CDR3 protein. The repertoire holds fewer than 50,000 distinct CDR3 sequences, with 7.3% as singletons. This receptor was obtained from a man between 18 and 29 years old who had mild COVID-19 (a few samples of this study predate the infection). Cell type and time point are not known. The rearrangement links TRBV6-5 to TRBJ2-7, with no clear D. The specimen sequenced was PBMCs or a T cell subset sorted from them (not recorded which). CDR3 region: CASSYSGGPYEQYF. The CDR3 DNA is TGTGCCAGCAGTTACTCGGGCGGTCCCTACGAGCAGTACTTC.